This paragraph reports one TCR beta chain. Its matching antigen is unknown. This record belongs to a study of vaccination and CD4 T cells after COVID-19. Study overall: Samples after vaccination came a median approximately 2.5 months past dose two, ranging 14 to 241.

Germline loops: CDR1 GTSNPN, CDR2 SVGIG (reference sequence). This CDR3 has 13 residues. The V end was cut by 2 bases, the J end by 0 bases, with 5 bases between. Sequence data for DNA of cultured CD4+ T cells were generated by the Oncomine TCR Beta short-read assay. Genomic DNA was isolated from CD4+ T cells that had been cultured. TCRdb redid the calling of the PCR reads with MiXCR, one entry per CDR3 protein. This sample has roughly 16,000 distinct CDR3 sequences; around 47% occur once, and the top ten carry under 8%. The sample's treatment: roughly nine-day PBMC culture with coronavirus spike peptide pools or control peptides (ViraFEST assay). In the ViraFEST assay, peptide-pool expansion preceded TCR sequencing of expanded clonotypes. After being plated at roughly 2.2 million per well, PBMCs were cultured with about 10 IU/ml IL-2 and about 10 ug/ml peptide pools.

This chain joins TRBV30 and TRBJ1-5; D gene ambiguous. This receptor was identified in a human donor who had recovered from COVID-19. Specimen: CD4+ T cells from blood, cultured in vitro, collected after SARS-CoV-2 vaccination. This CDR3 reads CAWSTDSNQPQHF. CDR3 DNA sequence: TGTGCCTGGAGTACCGATAGCAATCAGCCCCAGCATTTT.